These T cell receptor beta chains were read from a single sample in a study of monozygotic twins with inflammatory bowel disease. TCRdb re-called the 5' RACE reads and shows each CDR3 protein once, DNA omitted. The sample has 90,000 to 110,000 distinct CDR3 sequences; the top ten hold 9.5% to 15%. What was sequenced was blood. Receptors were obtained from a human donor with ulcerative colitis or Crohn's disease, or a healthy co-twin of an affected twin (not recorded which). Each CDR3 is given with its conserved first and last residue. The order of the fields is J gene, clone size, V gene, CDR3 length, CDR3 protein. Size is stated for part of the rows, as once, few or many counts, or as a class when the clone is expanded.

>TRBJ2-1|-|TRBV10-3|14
CAITQGPSYNEQFF
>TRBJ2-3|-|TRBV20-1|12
CSASIVLDTQYF
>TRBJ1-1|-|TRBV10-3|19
CAISESFILDRGRNTEAFF
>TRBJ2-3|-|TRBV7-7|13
CASSLGTKDTQYF
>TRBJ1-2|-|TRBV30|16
CAWSLGLAYSNYGYTF
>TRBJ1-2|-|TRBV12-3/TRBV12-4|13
CASSLPSTYGYTF
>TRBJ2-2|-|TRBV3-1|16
CASRPPSGGSTGELFF
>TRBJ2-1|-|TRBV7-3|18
CASSLIGGAASSYNEQFF
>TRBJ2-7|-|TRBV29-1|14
CSVWGTGKSYEQYF
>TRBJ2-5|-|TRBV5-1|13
CASSDGYQETQYF
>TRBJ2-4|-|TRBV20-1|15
CSATPPQGSMDIQYF
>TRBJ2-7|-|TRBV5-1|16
CASRREVGGSSYEQYF
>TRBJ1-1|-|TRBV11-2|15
CASSDLGGQPKEAFF
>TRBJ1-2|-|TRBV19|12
CASTPQSGGYTF
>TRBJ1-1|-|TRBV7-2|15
CASSSAGGASAEAFF
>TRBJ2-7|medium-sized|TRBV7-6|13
CASSKGPNYEQYF
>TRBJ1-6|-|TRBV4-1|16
CASSQEGGWGNSPLHF
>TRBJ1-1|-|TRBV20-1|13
CSARAGGNTEAFF
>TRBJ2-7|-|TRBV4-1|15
CASRPVGQGHYEQYF
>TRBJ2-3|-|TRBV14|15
CASSLRVGSTDTQYF
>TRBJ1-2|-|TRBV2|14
CASFRGGKAYGYTF
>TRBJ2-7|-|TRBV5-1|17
CASSLAVGVQGDYEQYF
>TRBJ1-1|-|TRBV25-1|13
CASSKGAGTEAFF
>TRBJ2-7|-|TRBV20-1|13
CSAWTSSSYEQYF
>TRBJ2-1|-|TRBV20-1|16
CSARDLAGGPDNEQFF
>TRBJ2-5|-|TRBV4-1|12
CASSPLGETQYF
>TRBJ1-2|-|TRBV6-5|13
CASRRGGFRGYTF
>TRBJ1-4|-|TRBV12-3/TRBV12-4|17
CASSLGQGGWANEKLFF
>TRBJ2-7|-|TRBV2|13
CASSRIGTYEQYF
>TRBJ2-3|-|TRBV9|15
CASSIGRDTIDTQYF
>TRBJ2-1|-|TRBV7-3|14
CASSPQGGGNEQFF
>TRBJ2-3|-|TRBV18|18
CASSPQQGSETSTDTQYF
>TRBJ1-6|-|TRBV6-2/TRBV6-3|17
CASSWIAYSTYNSPLHF
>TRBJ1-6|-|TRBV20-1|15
CSARDNPGTSSPLHF
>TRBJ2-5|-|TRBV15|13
CAIGTGAGETQYF
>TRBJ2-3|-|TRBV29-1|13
CSIGGQGADTQYF
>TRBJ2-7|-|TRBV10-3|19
CASPRGDIQGLAGDHEQYF
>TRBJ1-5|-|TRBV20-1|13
CSASPDSNQPQHF
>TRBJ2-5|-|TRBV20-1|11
CSARDPGTQYF
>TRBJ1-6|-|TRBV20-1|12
CSARETDRAIHF
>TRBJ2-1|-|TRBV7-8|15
CASSPTGTGRSEQFF
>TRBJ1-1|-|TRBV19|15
CASSIWDRGSIEAFF